A selection of T cell receptor beta chains follows, all from one sample in a study of control samples from healthy donors and cancer patients. Assay: immunoSEQ multiplex PCR; the TCRdb copy retains only in-frame clones and omits some. The table records 120,000 or so clones, around 92% of them present only once. Sequenced material: blood. The source of these receptors is a middle-aged man in good health. Both conserved end residues are part of each CDR3. The order of the fields is J gene, clone size, V gene, D gene, CDR3 protein, CDR3 DNA. D genes are given only for firm matches. Clone size is stated in some rows and not others, as once, few, many or a class when expanded.

>TRBJ2-7|.|TRBV7-8|.
CASSLTVKDDEQYF
TGTGCCAGCAGCTTAACCGTAAAGGATGACGAGCAGTACTTC
>TRBJ1-2|.|TRBV19|.
CASSTLEANYGYTF
TGTGCCAGTAGCACGTTAGAAGCTAACTATGGCTACACCTTC
>TRBJ2-7|.|TRBV18|.
CASSPRQSTSYEQYF
TGTGCCAGCTCACCACGGCAGTCTACCTCCTACGAGCAGTACTTC
>TRBJ2-7|few|TRBV5-6|.
CASSSPSRDEQYF
TGTGCCAGCAGCTCACCCTCTAGGGACGAGCAGTACTTC
>TRBJ1-3|once|TRBV7-2|.
CASSLALGNRDTIYF
TGTGCCAGCAGCTTAGCGCTGGGGAATAGGGACACCATATATTTT
>TRBJ1-4|few|TRBV6-5|TRBD1
CASSYTGTGGVRKLFF
TGTGCCAGCAGTTACACCGGGACAGGAGGTGTACGAAAACTGTTTTTT
>TRBJ1-2|.|TRBV3-1/TRBV3-2|.
CASSPNRGAGGYTF
TGTGCCAGCAGCCCTAACCGGGGGGCTGGAGGCTACACCTTC
>TRBJ1-1|once|TRBV29-1|.
CSGLTQGTEAFF
TGCAGCGGACTCACGCAGGGAACTGAAGCTTTCTTT
>TRBJ1-5|few|TRBV6-2/TRBV6-3|.
CASSYFQGNQPQHF
TGTGCCAGCAGTTACTTCCAGGGTAATCAGCCCCAGCATTTT
>TRBJ1-3|.|TRBV29-1|TRBD1
CSVSRGHGNTIYF
TGCAGCGTCTCCAGGGGGCACGGAAACACCATATATTTT
>TRBJ1-1|once|TRBV3-1/TRBV3-2|.
CASSQGRGLLNTEAFF
TGTGCCAGCAGCCAAGGACGGGGCTTATTGAACACTGAAGCTTTCTTT
>TRBJ2-1|.|TRBV14|.
CASSPGFPNNEQFF
TGTGCCAGCAGCCCAGGCTTTCCTAACAATGAGCAGTTCTTC
>TRBJ1-3|once|TRBV19|.
CASGSRSRGNTIYF
TGTGCCAGCGGTTCGCGGTCGAGAGGAAACACCATATATTTT
>TRBJ2-1|.|TRBV19|.
CASSNRRAFNEQFF
TGTGCCAGTTCTAACCGTCGGGCCTTCAATGAGCAGTTCTTC
>TRBJ1-1|.|TRBV5-1|.
CASSLSTEGSTEAFF
TGCGCCAGCAGCTTGTCCACTGAGGGTAGCACTGAAGCTTTCTTT
>TRBJ1-1|.|TRBV6-1|.
CASSDGQRTEAFF
TGTGCCAGCAGTGACGGGCAGAGAACTGAAGCTTTCTTT
>TRBJ2-7|.|TRBV7-9|.
CASTTENYEQYF
TGTGCCTCAACGACAGAGAACTACGAGCAGTACTTC
>TRBJ2-3|.|TRBV9|TRBD1
CASRGTGTDTQYF
TGTGCCAGCAGGGGGACAGGCACAGATACGCAGTATTTT
>TRBJ2-7|.|TRBV6-5|.
CASRGAGSIYEQYF
TGTGCCAGCAGGGGGGCGGGTTCGATCTACGAGCAGTACTTC
>TRBJ1-4|.|TRBV7-2|.
CASSFRGGATNEKLFF
TGTGCCAGCAGCTTCAGAGGGGGGGCAACTAATGAAAAACTGTTTTTT
>TRBJ2-3|.|TRBV5-1|.
CASSSAGRTDTQYF
TGCGCCAGCAGCTCCGCCGGGCGCACAGATACGCAGTATTTT
>TRBJ1-2|.|TRBV7-9|.
CASSPHGGGDNYGYTF
TGTGCCAGCAGCCCCCATGGTGGTGGGGACAACTATGGCTACACCTTC
>TRBJ1-1|.|TRBV5-4|.
CASSFGRGTEAFF
TGTGCCAGCAGCTTCGGCAGGGGCACTGAAGCTTTCTTT
>TRBJ1-2|.|TRBV25-1|.
CASNAGGNYGYTF
TGTGCCAGCAACGCCGGCGGTAACTATGGCTACACCTTC
>TRBJ1-1|.|TRBV5-1|TRBD1
CASSLGQGGKNTEAFF
TGCGCCAGCAGCTTAGGACAGGGAGGTAAGAACACTGAAGCTTTCTTT
>TRBJ2-5|.|TRBV7-7|.
CASSFDSQETQYF
TGTGCCAGCAGCTTCGACAGCCAAGAGACCCAGTACTTC
>TRBJ1-1|.|TRBV4-2|TRBD1
CASSPDRGDRSTEAFF
TGTGCCAGCAGCCCTGACAGGGGCGACCGGAGCACTGAAGCTTTCTTT
>TRBJ1-1|.|TRBV2|.
CASSSRTLNTEAFF
TGTGCCAGCAGTTCCCGGACCTTGAACACTGAAGCTTTCTTT
>TRBJ1-1|.|TRBV15|.
CATSSIDGNLNTEAFF
TGTGCCACCAGCAGTATTGATGGGAACTTGAACACTGAAGCTTTCTTT
>TRBJ1-1|.|TRBV25-1|.
CASSGQVNTEAFF
TGTGCCAGCAGTGGCCAGGTGAACACTGAAGCTTTCTTT
>TRBJ2-1|.|TRBV6-2/TRBV6-3|TRBD2
CASSYLPTSGGPVYNEQFF
TGTGCCAGCAGTTACTTACCCACTAGCGGGGGGCCGGTCTACAATGAGCAGTTCTTC
>TRBJ1-2|.|TRBV7-9|TRBD1
CASSLGRGGNYGYTF
TGTGCCAGCAGCTTAGGTAGAGGGGGCAACTATGGCTACACCTTC
>TRBJ1-2|.|TRBV29-1|.
CSGWDGGDYGYTF
TGCAGCGGCTGGGACGGCGGGGACTATGGCTACACCTTC
>TRBJ2-7|.|TRBV7-2|.
CASSLDRARTYEQYF
TGTGCCAGCAGCTTAGATAGGGCCAGGACCTACGAGCAGTACTTC
>TRBJ1-1|.|TRBV7-7|TRBD1
CASSPVGTGGADTEAFF
TGTGCCAGCAGCCCAGTGGGGACAGGGGGCGCGGACACTGAAGCTTTCTTT